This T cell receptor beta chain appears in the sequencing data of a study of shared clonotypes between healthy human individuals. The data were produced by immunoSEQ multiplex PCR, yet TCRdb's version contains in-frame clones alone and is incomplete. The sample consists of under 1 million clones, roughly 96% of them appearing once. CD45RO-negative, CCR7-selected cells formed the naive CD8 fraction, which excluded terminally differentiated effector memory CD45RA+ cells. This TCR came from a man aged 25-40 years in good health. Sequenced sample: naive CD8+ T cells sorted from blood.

This chain's CDR3 is CAISEDRGMNTEAFF. The CDR3 nucleotides read TGTGCCATCAGCGAAGACAGGGGAATGAACACTGAAGCTTTCTTT. This chain links TRBV10-3 with TRBJ1-1; 8 nucleotides line up with TRBD1. The CDR3 is made up of 15 amino acids. Unmatched junction bases numbered 6, after V lost 6 bases and J lost 0 bases. Germline V gene data show CDR1 as ENHRY and CDR2 as SYGVKD.